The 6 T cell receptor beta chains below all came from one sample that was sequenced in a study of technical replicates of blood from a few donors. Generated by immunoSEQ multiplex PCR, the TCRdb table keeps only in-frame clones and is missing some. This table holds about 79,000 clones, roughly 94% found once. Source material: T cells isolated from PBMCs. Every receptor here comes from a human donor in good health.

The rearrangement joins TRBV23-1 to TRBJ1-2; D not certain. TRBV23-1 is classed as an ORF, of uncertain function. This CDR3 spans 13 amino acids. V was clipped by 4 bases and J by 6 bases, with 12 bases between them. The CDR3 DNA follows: TGCGCCAGCAGTCTGTACCTACTCGATGGCTACACCTTC. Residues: CASSLYLLDGYTF.

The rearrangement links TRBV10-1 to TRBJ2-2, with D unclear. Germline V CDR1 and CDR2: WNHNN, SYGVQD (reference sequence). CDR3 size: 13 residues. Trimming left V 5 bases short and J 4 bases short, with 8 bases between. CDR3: CASSREVTGELFF. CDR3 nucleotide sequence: TGCGCCAGCAGTAGAGAGGTCACCGGGGAGCTGTTTTTT.

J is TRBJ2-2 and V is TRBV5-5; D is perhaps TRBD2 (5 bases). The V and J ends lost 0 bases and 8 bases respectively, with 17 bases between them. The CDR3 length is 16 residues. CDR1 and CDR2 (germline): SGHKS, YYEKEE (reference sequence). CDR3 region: CASSLGLRATGGELFF. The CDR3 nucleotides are TGTGCCAGCAGCTTGGGCTTGAGGGCGACGGGGGGGGAGCTGTTTTTT.

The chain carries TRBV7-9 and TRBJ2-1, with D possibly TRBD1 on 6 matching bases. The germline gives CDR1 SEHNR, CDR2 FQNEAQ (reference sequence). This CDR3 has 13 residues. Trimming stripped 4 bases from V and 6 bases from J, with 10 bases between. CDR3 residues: CASSYGTPNEQFF. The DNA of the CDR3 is TGTGCCAGCAGCTACGGGACACCCAATGAGCAGTTCTTC. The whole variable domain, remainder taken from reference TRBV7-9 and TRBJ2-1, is DTGVSQNPRHKITKRGQNVTFRCDPISEHNRLYWYRQTLGQGPEFLTYFQNEAQLEKSRLLSDRFSAERPKGSFSTLEIQRTEQGDSAMYLCASSYGTPNEQFFGPGTRLTVL.

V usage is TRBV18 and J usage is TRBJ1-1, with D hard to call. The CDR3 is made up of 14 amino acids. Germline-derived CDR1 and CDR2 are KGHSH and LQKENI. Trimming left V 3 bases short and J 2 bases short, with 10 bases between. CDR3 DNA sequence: TGTGCCAGCTCACCCTTCGGGAGCAACACTGAAGCTTTCTTT. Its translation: CASSPFGSNTEAFF.

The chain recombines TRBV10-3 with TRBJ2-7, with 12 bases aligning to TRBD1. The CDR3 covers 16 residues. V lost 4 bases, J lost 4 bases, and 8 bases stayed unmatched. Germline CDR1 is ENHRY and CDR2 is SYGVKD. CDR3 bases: TGTGCCATCAGTGGCTCCTCGGGACAGGGGGCTTACGAGCAGTACTTC. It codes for CAISGSSGQGAYEQYF.